A single sample is the source of the 31 T cell receptor beta chains below, sequenced in a study of cytomegalovirus exposure and HLA in healthy donors. Researchers ran the PCR with 60 Vbeta and 13 Jbeta primers. Sequencing used immunoSEQ multiplex PCR; TCRdb keeps in-frame clones, though not all of them. In the table there are some 150,000 clones, approximately 80% of which are singletons. Sample: PBMCs. The receptors shown here come from a middle-aged woman in good health and CMV-seropositive.

This rearrangement joins TRBV10-3 to TRBJ2-1; the match to TRBD2 covers 10 bases. CDR3 length equals 15 residues. The trim removed 6 bases at V and 8 bases at J, leaving 10 bases unmatched. Germline V gene data show CDR1 as ENHRY and CDR2 as SYGVKD. CDR3 DNA: TGTGCCATCAGCGCCGGGACTAGCGTGACGGATGAGCAGTTCTTC. Amino acids: CAISAGTSVTDEQFF.

This chain links TRBV2 with TRBJ2-5, with 8 bases matching TRBD2. With V trimmed by 6 bases and J by 3 bases, 6 bases remained unmatched. Germline V lookup: CDR1 SNHLY, CDR2 FYNNEI. CDR3 length: 14 amino acids. CDR3: CASRAGGLKETQYF. The CDR3, as DNA: TGTGCCAGCAGGGCGGGAGGTTTGAAAGAGACCCAGTACTTC.

CDR3 coding DNA: TGCGCCAGCGGGCCACTAGCGGCTAGAAATGAGCAGTTCTTC. It yields the protein CASGPLAARNEQFF. The rearrangement joins TRBV5-1 to TRBJ2-1, with TRBD2 matching over 8 bases. The CDR3 is 14 residues long. With V trimmed by 7 bases and J by 7 bases, 10 bases remained unmatched. CDR1 and CDR2 from the germline V gene are SGHRS and YFSETQ.

The chain combines TRBV5-1 with TRBJ2-3, with 9 bases that match TRBD2. CDR1 is SGHRS, CDR2 YFSETQ, per germline. V lost 3 bases to trimming and J lost 1 base; unmatched junction nucleotides: 0. This CDR3 has 14 amino acids. CDR3 residues: CASSWTSGTDTQYF. The CDR3, as DNA: TGCGCCAGCAGCTGGACTAGCGGCACAGATACGCAGTATTTT.

The chain has TRBV28 and TRBJ1-5; D call uncertain. This CDR3 comprises 14 residues. The germline CDR1 and CDR2 sequences are MDHEN and SYDVKM. Trimming took off 8 bases at V and 3 bases at J, with 14 bases between the two ends. This chain's CDR3 is CASHPPGYNQPQHF. CDR3 sequence (DNA): TGTGCCAGCCATCCCCCAGGATACAATCAGCCCCAGCATTTT.

The CDR3 here is CASSKQTGIPEAFF. CDR3 sequence (DNA): TGTGCCAGCAGTAAACAGACAGGAATCCCTGAAGCTTTCTTT. This sequence joins TRBV27 and TRBJ1-1; D is perhaps TRBD1 (6 bases). Germline CDR1 and CDR2: MNHEY and SMNVEV (reference sequence). This CDR3 region has 14 residues. V gave up 5 bases and J gave up 6 bases, with 16 bases separating them.

This chain links TRBV9 with TRBJ2-2; TRBD1 aligns across 10 bases. The CDR3 contains 15 residues. After removal of 3 bases from V and 7 bases from J, the junction contained 6 bases not matched to a gene. Germline V gene lookup returns CDR1 SGDLS and CDR2 YYNGEE. The chain's CDR3 is CASSAETGGGGELFF. CDR3 bases: TGTGCCAGCAGCGCGGAGACAGGGGGCGGCGGGGAGCTGTTTTTT.

This chain connects TRBV13 to TRBJ2-1; no reliable D call. V gave up 5 bases and J gave up 1 base, with 9 bases separating them. Germline V gives CDR1 PRHDT, CDR2 FYEKMQ (reference sequence). CDR3 size: 14 residues. CDR3 loop: CASSTTTSYNEQFF. DNA for the CDR3: TGTGCCAGCAGCACTACCACGTCCTACAATGAGCAGTTCTTC.

The chain has TRBV7-9 and TRBJ2-7; 11 nucleotides agree with TRBD2. J was trimmed by 5 bases and V by 2 bases; bases with no gene match: 2. Germline CDR1 SEHNR, CDR2 FQNEAQ (reference sequence). The CDR3 contains 14 residues. Here the CDR3 reads CASSLTSGRNEQYF. Here the CDR3 DNA reads TGTGCCAGCAGCTTAACTAGCGGGAGAAACGAGCAGTACTTC.

The chain recombines TRBV5-1 with TRBJ1-5; 9 bases agree with TRBD1. Germline assignment: CDR1 SGHRS and CDR2 YFSETQ. After removal of 2 bases from V and 9 bases from J, the junction contained 27 bases not matched to a gene. This CDR3 spans 21 amino acids. The CDR3: CASSFSLKGQGPPRGMSPQHF. The CDR3 bases are TGCGCCAGCAGCTTCTCACTTAAGGGACAGGGACCTCCGAGGGGAATGTCGCCCCAGCATTTT.

The gene calls are TRBV5-4 and TRBJ2-7; perhaps TRBD2 as D (6 bases). The CDR3 length is 16 residues. V was trimmed by 4 bases and J by 0 bases, leaving 17 bases between them. The germline V gene encodes CDR1 SGHNT and CDR2 YYREEE (reference sequence). For the CDR3, the DNA is TGTGCCAGCAGCCTCAATGGGGGGAGCATCTCCTACGAGCAGTACTTC. Protein sequence: CASSLNGGSISYEQYF.

The chain employs TRBV6-5 and TRBJ2-7, with a tentative D call TRBD1 (6 bases). Trimming took 7 bases from V and 2 from J, leaving 15 bases between them. This CDR3 is built from 14 residues. Germline V gene sequence: CDR1 MNHEY, CDR2 SVGAGI. In nucleotides, the CDR3 is TGTGCCAGCATCGCAGTACAGGGTCCCTACGAGCAGTACTTC. Its protein is CASIAVQGPYEQYF.

This chain links TRBV5-6 with TRBJ2-5, with 9 bases aligning to TRBD1. Near its end, the DNA agrees better with TRBJ2-7, so the J call may be wrong. The germline CDR1 and CDR2 sequences are SGHDT and YYEEEE. The CDR3 has 13 amino acids. The CDR3 nucleotides read TGTGCCAGCCTTCGGGACAGGGCCTACGAGCAGTACTTC. It yields the protein CASLRDRAYEQYF.

J is TRBJ2-7 and V is TRBV6-5; D might be TRBD2 (6 bases). This CDR3 region has 15 residues. CDR1 and CDR2 from the germline V gene are MNHEY and SVGAGI. The ends were cut back, 0 bases at V and 6 bases at J, with 15 bases in the middle. CDR3 region: CASSYSRGADSEQYF. CDR3 nucleotides: TGTGCCAGCAGTTACTCTCGCGGGGCCGATAGCGAGCAGTACTTC.

The table lists this clone with a count of one. The genes are TRBV28 and TRBJ1-3; D uncertain. Trimming removed 5 bases at V and 9 bases at J, with 14 bases between. Germline CDR1 reads MDHEN; CDR2 reads SYDVKM. The CDR3 spans 13 residues. The CDR3 nucleotides read TGTGCCAGCAGTCCCCCGACGGGAGTCACCATATATTTT. Encoded protein: CASSPPTGVTIYF.

This clone was seen more than once but under ten times. V usage is TRBV6-4 and J usage is TRBJ1-6; 11 bases are shared with TRBD1. V shed 5 bases, J shed 5 bases, and the junction held 2 bases outside the gene matches. CDR1 and CDR2 (germline): MRHNA, SNTAGT. The CDR3 extends over 15 amino acids. Here the CDR3 reads CASSLGQGDNSPLHF. The CDR3, as DNA: TGTGCCAGCAGTTTGGGACAGGGGGATAATTCACCCCTCCACTTT.

This chain connects TRBV2 to TRBJ2-4; TRBD1 might be the D (6 bases). The V and J ends lost 3 bases and 1 base respectively, with 25 bases between them. The CDR3 covers 20 residues. Germline V gene data show CDR1 as SNHLY and CDR2 as FYNNEI. The CDR3 DNA sequence: TGTGCCAGCAGTGACTTCCCTAGGGGGTCCCAAAGGGGGGCCAAAAACATTCAGTACTTC. Translation: CASSDFPRGSQRGAKNIQYF.

The chain employs TRBV6-1 and TRBJ1-5; D possibly corresponds to TRBD1 (6 bases). The CDR3 runs 12 residues. Trimming removed 10 bases at V and 3 bases at J, with 10 bases between. CDR1 MNHNS and CDR2 SASEGT come from the germline V gene. The CDR3 nucleotides read TGTGCCATAGGACAGCTCAATCAGCCCCAGCATTTT. Translation gives CAIGQLNQPQHF.

CDR3 amino acids: CASSLYPGTKGTDTQYF. CDR3 nucleotides: TGTGCCAGCAGCCTATATCCCGGGACAAAGGGCACAGATACGCAGTATTTT. This chain joins TRBV9 and TRBJ2-3; TRBD1 is a possible D gene (6 bases). V lost 4 bases and J lost 1, with 19 bases in between. This CDR3 has 17 amino acids. Germline V gives CDR1 SGDLS, CDR2 YYNGEE. Together with reference TRBV9 and TRBJ2-3, the CDR3 gives the full variable domain: DSGVTQTPKHLITATGQRVTLRCSPRSGDLSVYWYQQSLDQGLQFLIQYYNGEERAKGNILERFSAQQFPDLHSELNLSSLELGDSALYFCASSLYPGTKGTDTQYFGPGTRLTVL.

The chain has TRBV5-6 and TRBJ1-4; D is ambiguous. There are 14 residues in the CDR3. The V end was cut by 5 bases, the J end by 8 bases, with 16 bases between. The germline CDR1 and CDR2 sequences are SGHDT and YYEEEE. The CDR3 protein is CASSSLTVNEKLFF. CDR3 nucleotides: TGTGCCAGCAGTTCTTTAACAGTCAACGAAAAACTGTTTTTT.

The V gene is TRBV21-1, the J gene TRBJ1-1; the table's D call of TRBD1 was not tested on the DNA. TRBV21-1 is termed a pseudogene. There are 15 residues in the CDR3. CDR3 amino acids: CASSRTGTMNTEAFF. The CDR3 DNA reads TGTGCCAGCAGCAGGACAGGGACCATGAACACTGAAGCTTTCTTT.

The chain carries TRBV5-6 and TRBJ2-5; D perhaps matches TRBD2 (5 bases). The end of the DNA is better explained by TRBJ2-7, so the J call may be wrong. The V gene's germline CDR1 is SGHDT and CDR2 YYEEEE. The CDR3 totals 15 residues. CDR3 nucleotides: TGTGCCAGCAGCGAAACTGAGGGAAACGACTACGAGCAGTACTTC. It yields the protein CASSETEGNDYEQYF.

This clone was observed a single time. The rearrangement links TRBV6-4 to TRBJ2-7, with D hard to call. Germline V gene data show CDR1 as MRHNA and CDR2 as SNTAGT. CDR3 size: 12 residues. The germline V and J ends were trimmed by 5 bases and 2 bases, with 7 bases remaining between them. The CDR3, as DNA: TGTGCCAGCAGTTCCAGTACCTACGAGCAGTACTTC. Translating gives CASSSSTYEQYF.

The sample holds one count of this clone. The rearrangement uses TRBV6-1 and TRBJ1-5, with D tentatively TRBD1 (6 bases). Germline V gives CDR1 MNHNS, CDR2 SASEGT. This CDR3 has 15 residues. The V and J ends lost 10 bases and 3 bases respectively, with 19 bases between them. Here the CDR3 reads CATKTGFASNQPQHF. The CDR3 DNA follows: TGTGCCACCAAGACAGGTTTTGCCTCCAATCAGCCCCAGCATTTT.

The table lists this clone with a few counts. The chain uses TRBV19 and TRBJ1-5; 7 bases agree with TRBD1. V lost 5 bases, J lost 1 base, and 5 bases stayed unmatched. In germline, CDR1 is LNHDA, CDR2 SQIVND (reference sequence). The CDR3 runs to 15 residues. The CDR3: CASSATGNSNQPQHF. Written as DNA, the CDR3 is TGTGCCAGTAGTGCGACAGGGAACAGCAATCAGCCCCAGCATTTT.

The rearrangement uses TRBV5-1 and TRBJ2-2, with 7 bases aligning to TRBD1. The CDR3 is made up of 14 amino acids. Trimming at V came to 4 bases and at J to 3 bases, leaving 3 bases not matched to a gene. CDR1 is SGHRS, CDR2 YFSETQ, per germline. This CDR3 reads CASSLQGDTGELFF. CDR3 in DNA: TGCGCCAGCAGCCTGCAGGGGGACACCGGGGAGCTGTTTTTT.

The J gene is TRBJ2-2, the V gene TRBV7-9; 8 bases fit TRBD2. The CDR3 runs to 15 residues. The germline gives CDR1 SEHNR, CDR2 FQNEAQ (reference sequence). V lost 6 bases to trimming and J lost 6 bases; unmatched junction nucleotides: 9. The CDR3 loop reads CASRAAGGGAGELFF. The CDR3 DNA sequence: TGTGCCAGCAGGGCGGCGGGAGGAGGGGCCGGGGAGCTGTTTTTT.

The chain has TRBV21-1 and TRBJ2-2; TRBD1, the table's D call, lacks a check against the DNA. TRBV21-1 is labeled a pseudogene. The CDR3 runs 16 residues. The CDR3 region is CASSIGTGDNTGELFF. DNA for the CDR3: TGTGCCAGCAGCATCGGGACAGGGGATAACACCGGGGAGCTGTTTTTT.

V usage is TRBV6-6 and J usage is TRBJ2-7; no reliable D call. CDR3 length: 13 residues. The V and J ends lost 4 bases and 2 bases respectively, with 9 bases between them. CDR1 MNHNY and CDR2 SVGAGI come from the germline V gene (reference sequence). CDR3 in amino acids: CASSSRLTYEQYF. The DNA for the CDR3 is TGTGCCAGCAGTTCCCGGTTGACCTACGAGCAGTACTTC.

V is TRBV7-8 and J is TRBJ2-3, with 8 bases that match TRBD2. The V gene's germline CDR1 is SGHVS and CDR2 FQNEAQ. The junction had 8 bases not matched to a gene; V was cut back by 5 bases and J by 1 base. The CDR3 loop spans 16 amino acids. The CDR3 coding sequence is TGTGCCAGCAGCACCCGGAGTAGCGGGGGCACAGATACGCAGTATTTT. As protein: CASSTRSSGGTDTQYF.

The V and J genes are TRBV27 and TRBJ2-7; perhaps TRBD1 as D (6 bases). The ends were cut back, 2 bases at V and 0 bases at J, with 8 bases in the middle. Germline CDR1 reads MNHEY; CDR2 reads SMNVEV (reference sequence). The CDR3 consists of 14 residues. CDR3 sequence: CASSLDRSSYEQYF. CDR3 nucleotide sequence: TGTGCCAGCAGTTTAGACAGGAGCTCCTACGAGCAGTACTTC.